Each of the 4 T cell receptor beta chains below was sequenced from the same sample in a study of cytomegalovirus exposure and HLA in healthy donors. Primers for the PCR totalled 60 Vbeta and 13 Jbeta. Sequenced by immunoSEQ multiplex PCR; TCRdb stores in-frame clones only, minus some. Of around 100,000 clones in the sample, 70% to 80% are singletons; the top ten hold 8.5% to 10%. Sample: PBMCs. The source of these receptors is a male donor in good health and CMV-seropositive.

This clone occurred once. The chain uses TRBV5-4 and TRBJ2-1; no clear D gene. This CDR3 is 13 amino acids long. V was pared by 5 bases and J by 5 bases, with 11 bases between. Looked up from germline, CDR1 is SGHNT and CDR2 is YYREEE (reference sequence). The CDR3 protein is CASSRRLDNEQFF. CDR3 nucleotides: TGTGCCAGCAGTAGAAGATTAGACAATGAGCAGTTCTTC. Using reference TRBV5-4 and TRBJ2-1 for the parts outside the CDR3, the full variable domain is ETGVTQSPTHLIKTRGQQVTLRCSSQSGHNTVSWYQQALGQGPQFIFQYYREEENGRGNFPPRFSGLQFPNYSSELNVNALELDDSALYLCASSRRLDNEQFFGPGTRLTVL.

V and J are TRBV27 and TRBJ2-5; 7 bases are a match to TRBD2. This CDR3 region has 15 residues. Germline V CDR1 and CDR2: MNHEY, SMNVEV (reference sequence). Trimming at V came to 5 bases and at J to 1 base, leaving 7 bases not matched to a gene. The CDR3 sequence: CASSRLGGFQETQYF. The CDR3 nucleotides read TGTGCCAGCAGTAGACTCGGGGGGTTCCAAGAGACCCAGTACTTC.

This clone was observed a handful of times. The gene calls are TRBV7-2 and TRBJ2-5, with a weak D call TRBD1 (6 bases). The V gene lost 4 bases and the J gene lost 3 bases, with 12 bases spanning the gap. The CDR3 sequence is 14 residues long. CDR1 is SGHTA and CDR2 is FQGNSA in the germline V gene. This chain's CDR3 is CASSSSGTKETQYF. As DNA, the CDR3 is TGTGCCAGCAGCTCCTCCGGGACAAAAGAGACCCAGTACTTC.

CDR3 in amino acids: CASSSNPGGYGYTF. The CDR3 DNA reads TGTGCCAGCAGCTCGAACCCGGGGGGTTATGGCTACACCTTC. The rearrangement uses TRBV7-2 and TRBJ1-2, with D tentatively TRBD1 (5 bases). The CDR3 sequence is 14 residues long. Trimming shortened V by 4 bases and J by 5 bases, and 14 bases separated the two germline ends. Germline V gene data show CDR1 as SGHTA and CDR2 as FQGNSA.